The 26 T cell receptor beta chains presented below share a single source sample, sequenced in a study of T cell responses to AZD1222 COVID-19 vaccine. Repertoires were generated with immunoSEQ multiplex PCR, while TCRdb's copy carries only in-frame clones and drops some. This sample yields around 130,000 clones, of which over 85% are seen a single time; 0.85% to 1.3% belongs to the top ten. Sequences were derived from peripheral blood, sampled 28 days after the second AZD1222 dose. These receptors were obtained from an adult who received the AZD1222 COVID-19 vaccine.

This clone has only a few counts. This chain connects TRBV7-9 to TRBJ2-3; D is ambiguous. V lost 0 bases and J 3 bases, leaving 10 bases between the germline ends. The germline V gene encodes CDR1 SEHNR and CDR2 FQNEAQ (reference sequence). This CDR3 has 15 residues. CDR3 protein: CASSLAAGLTDTQYF. The CDR3 DNA reads TGTGCCAGCAGCTTAGCGGCAGGCCTGACAGATACGCAGTATTTT. Looking up the rest from reference TRBV7-9 and TRBJ2-3 gives the full variable domain: DTGVSQNPRHKITKRGQNVTFRCDPISEHNRLYWYRQTLGQGPEFLTYFQNEAQLEKSRLLSDRFSAERPKGSFSTLEIQRTEQGDSAMYLCASSLAAGLTDTQYFGPGTRLTVL.

The genes are TRBV7-9 and TRBJ1-1, with D unresolved. The ends were cut back, 1 base at V and 0 bases at J, with 3 bases in the middle. The CDR3 covers 13 residues. Germline CDR1 and CDR2: SEHNR and FQNEAQ (reference sequence). The DNA of the CDR3 is TGTGCCAGCAGCTTAGTTATGAACACTGAAGCTTTCTTT. It codes for CASSLVMNTEAFF.

J is TRBJ1-2 and V is TRBV20-1; no reliable D call. The CDR3 length is 10 residues. V was cut by 4 bases and J by 4 bases, with 4 bases left in between. Germline lookup yields CDR1 DFQATT and CDR2 SNEGSKA (reference sequence). Here the CDR3 DNA reads TGCAGTGCTAACAGCTATGGCTACACCTTC. Amino acid sequence: CSANSYGYTF.

J is TRBJ2-7 and V is TRBV29-1; a possible D gene is TRBD1 (6 bases). The germline gives CDR1 SQVTM, CDR2 ANQGSEA. Trimming took 5 bases from V and 2 from J, leaving 10 bases between them. CDR3 size: 12 residues. DNA of the CDR3: TGCAGCGTTAGGGACAACACCTACGAGCAGTACTTC. Its protein is CSVRDNTYEQYF.

The genes are TRBV7-2 and TRBJ1-5, with D possibly being TRBD1 (6 bases). Trimming removed 4 bases from V and 1 base from J, with 14 bases in between. The CDR3 contains 16 residues. Germline V lookup: CDR1 SGHTA, CDR2 FQGNSA. The CDR3, as DNA: TGTGCCAGCAGCTGGGGAGGGGGGAGCAGCAATCAGCCCCAGCATTTT. It encodes CASSWGGGSSNQPQHF.

This chain joins TRBV28 and TRBJ1-4, with D possibly being TRBD1 (6 bases). The CDR3 consists of 12 residues. Trimming removed 11 bases at V and 8 bases at J, with 15 bases between. Germline values: CDR1 MDHEN, CDR2 SYDVKM. This CDR3 is CAAGTLNEKLFF. The CDR3 bases are TGTGCCGCCGGGACATTGAACGAAAAACTGTTTTTT.

The chain couples TRBV10-3 to TRBJ2-1, with 13 bases identical to TRBD2. Germline CDR1 and CDR2: ENHRY and SYGVKD. Trimming at V came to 7 bases and at J to 5 bases, leaving 5 bases not matched to a gene. This CDR3 has 15 residues. CDR3 nucleotide sequence: TGTGCCATCAAATCCGGGACTAGCGGGAACAATGAGCAGTTCTTC. Translating gives CAIKSGTSGNNEQFF.

This sequence joins TRBV7-6 and TRBJ2-1; 9 nucleotides match TRBD2. The germline CDR1 and CDR2 sequences are SGHVS and FNYEAQ. The trim removed 1 base at V and 9 bases at J, leaving 7 bases unmatched. This CDR3 region has 15 residues. CDR3 loop: CASSLVAGGRVEQFF. The DNA for the CDR3 is TGTGCCAGCAGCTTAGTTGCGGGGGGGCGGGTTGAGCAGTTCTTC.

The CDR3 bases are TGCGCCAGCAGCCAAGTGGACAGGGAGGGCGCTGAAGCTTTCTTT. Translating it yields CASSQVDREGAEAFF. The genes are TRBV4-1 and TRBJ1-1, with 8 bases that match TRBD1. Trimming removed 1 base from V and 6 bases from J; junction bases left unmatched: 7. CDR1 is MGHRA and CDR2 is YSYEKL in the germline V gene. The CDR3 length is 15 residues.

This clone was detected only once. CDR3 protein: CASSQDGGDTEAFF. The CDR3 nucleotides are TGCGCCAGCAGCCAAGATGGGGGGGACACTGAAGCTTTCTTT. The chain joins TRBV4-1 to TRBJ1-1; maybe TRBD1 (5 bases). V was trimmed by 0 bases and J by 3 bases, leaving 8 bases between them. Per the germline V gene, CDR1 is MGHRA and CDR2 is YSYEKL. The CDR3 sequence is 14 residues long.

The chain employs TRBV29-1 and TRBJ2-7; weak D call: TRBD1 (6 bases). The germline V gene encodes CDR1 SQVTM and CDR2 ANQGSEA. The CDR3 is 13 residues long. V was shortened by 7 bases and J by 0 bases, with 13 bases between the two germline ends. CDR3 nucleotide sequence: TGCAGCGCCGCCCTGACAGGCTCCTACGAGCAGTACTTC. Translating it yields CSAALTGSYEQYF.

V and J are TRBV14 and TRBJ2-7; the D is unclear. The V gene's germline CDR1 is SGHDN and CDR2 FVKESK. Trimming took 2 bases from V and 1 from J, leaving 9 bases between them. This CDR3 is built from 14 residues. CDR3 DNA sequence: TGTGCCAGCAGCCAATGGTCCGGATCCTACGAGCAGTACTTC. It is translated as CASSQWSGSYEQYF.

This chain uses TRBV7-5 with TRBJ2-5. TRBV7-5 is recorded as a pseudogene. CDR3 length: 17 residues. CDR3: CVRSLVGRGRVRETQYF. In DNA form, the CDR3 reads TGTGTCAGAAGCTTAGTGGGTCGGGGCAGGGTTAGGGAGACCCAGTACTTC.

J is TRBJ2-7 and V is TRBV19, with 8 bases lining up with TRBD2. The J segment lost 2 bases and the V segment lost 6 bases, leaving 18 bases of the junction unmatched. Germline CDR1 LNHDA, CDR2 SQIVND (reference sequence). This CDR3 is 18 amino acids long. The CDR3 spells CASSDQAASGSVAYEQYF. As DNA, the CDR3 is TGTGCCAGTAGCGACCAAGCGGCCAGCGGGAGTGTCGCCTACGAGCAGTACTTC.

The rearrangement links TRBV7-3 to TRBJ1-4; 7 nucleotides agree with TRBD1. The V gene's germline CDR1 is SGHTA and CDR2 FQGTGA. The junction had 6 bases not matched to a gene; V was cut back by 5 bases and J by 0 bases. The CDR3 consists of 16 residues. DNA of the CDR3: TGTGCCAGCAGCCTTGACAGGGCTGCAACTAATGAAAAACTGTTTTTT. Translation: CASSLDRAATNEKLFF.

This chain links TRBV19 with TRBJ1-3; 7 positions match TRBD1. This CDR3 contains 17 residues. The V and J ends lost 4 bases and 0 bases, in that order; junction bases with no gene match: 9. Germline CDR1 reads LNHDA; CDR2 reads SQIVND (reference sequence). CDR3 amino acids: CASSRTGTANSGNTIYF. The CDR3 DNA reads TGTGCCAGTAGTAGGACCGGGACAGCGAACTCTGGAAACACCATATATTTT.

V is TRBV30 and J is TRBJ1-6; a possible D gene is TRBD1 (5 bases). The CDR3 has 14 amino acids. CDR1 is GTSNPN, CDR2 SVGIG, per germline (reference sequence). Trimming shortened V by 2 bases and J by 7 bases, and 12 bases separated the two germline ends. In nucleotides, the CDR3 is TGTGCCTGGAGTATTGCCGGGGCGAATTCACCCCTCCACTTT. It specifies CAWSIAGANSPLHF.

The V gene is TRBV5-1, the J gene TRBJ2-3, with TRBD2 identical over 9 bases. Germline lookup yields CDR1 SGHRS and CDR2 YFSETQ. This CDR3 is built from 14 residues. V trimming: 6 bases; J trimming: 3 bases; junction bases outside the gene matches: 5. The chain's CDR3 is CASKKLAGTDTQYF. The CDR3, as DNA: TGCGCCAGCAAGAAACTAGCGGGTACAGATACGCAGTATTTT.

The chain links TRBV9 to TRBJ2-2; a weak D match, TRBD2 (5 bases). This CDR3 comprises 18 residues. V shed 0 bases and J shed 6 bases, with 21 bases lying between them. CDR1 SGDLS and CDR2 YYNGEE come from the germline V gene. This chain's CDR3 is CASSVVSTGSGGSGELFF. Written as DNA, the CDR3 is TGTGCCAGCAGCGTAGTTAGCACGGGGTCCGGTGGATCCGGGGAGCTGTTTTTT.

The chain employs TRBV30 and TRBJ1-6; D possibly corresponds to TRBD1 (5 bases). The CDR3 is 13 residues long. Germline V gene lookup returns CDR1 GTSNPN and CDR2 SVGIG (reference sequence). V gave up 5 bases and J gave up 9 bases, with 14 bases separating them. The CDR3: CAWGTDGSSPLHF. In nucleotides, the CDR3 is TGTGCCTGGGGGACCGATGGGAGTTCACCCCTCCACTTT.

The V call is TRBV18, the J call TRBJ2-2; weak D call: TRBD1 (5 bases). Germline V gives CDR1 KGHSH, CDR2 LQKENI. This CDR3 has 16 amino acids. Trimming cost V 1 base and J 0 bases, with 9 bases left between them. The CDR3 DNA sequence: TGTGCCAGCTCACCACGGACAATCGCGAACACCGGGGAGCTGTTTTTT. Translated: CASSPRTIANTGELFF.

The J gene is TRBJ2-6, the V gene TRBV4-3; a weak D match, TRBD1 (5 bases). The CDR3 has 17 residues. The germline CDR1 and CDR2 sequences are LGHNA and YSLEER. Trimming pared 0 bases from V and 3 bases from J, leaving 12 bases between. The CDR3: CASSQEGMGLGANVLTF. The CDR3 DNA follows: TGCGCCAGCAGCCAAGAAGGTATGGGGCTTGGGGCCAACGTCCTGACTTTC.

The chain joins TRBV4-1 to TRBJ2-2; TRBD2 aligns across 8 bases. CDR3 length equals 16 residues. Germline V gene lookup returns CDR1 MGHRA and CDR2 YSYEKL. The V gene end was trimmed by 2 bases and the J gene end by 0 bases; junction bases not matched to a gene: 2. CDR3 sequence (DNA): TGCGCCAGCAGCCAAAATAGCGGGACGAACACCGGGGAGCTGTTTTTT. It is translated as CASSQNSGTNTGELFF.

The rearrangement uses TRBV2 and TRBJ1-1; no clear D. The CDR3 covers 13 residues. CDR1 SNHLY and CDR2 FYNNEI come from the germline V gene. V was trimmed by 8 bases and J by 2 bases, leaving 12 bases between them. The CDR3 is CASGAEGNTEAFF. The DNA of the CDR3 is TGTGCCAGCGGTGCGGAGGGCAACACTGAAGCTTTCTTT.

The chain joins TRBV6-2 or TRBV6-3 to TRBJ2-7; 10 bases fit TRBD2. The CDR3 runs 14 residues. In germline, CDR1 is MNHEY, CDR2 SVGEGT. V dropped 4 bases and J dropped 2; count of bases not matched to a gene: 2. This CDR3 is CASSWTSGPYEQYF. CDR3 in DNA: TGTGCCAGCAGTTGGACTAGCGGTCCCTACGAGCAGTACTTC.

This clone is deemed medium-sized. V usage is TRBV6-5 and J usage is TRBJ2-1, with 8 bases identical to TRBD2. Trimming at V came to 3 bases and at J to 8 bases, leaving 12 bases not matched to a gene. Germline CDR1 is MNHEY and CDR2 is SVGAGI. The CDR3 is made up of 16 amino acids. The CDR3 protein is CASSYATSGLLDEQFF. In DNA form, the CDR3 reads TGTGCCAGCAGTTATGCTACTAGCGGACTTCTCGATGAGCAGTTCTTC.